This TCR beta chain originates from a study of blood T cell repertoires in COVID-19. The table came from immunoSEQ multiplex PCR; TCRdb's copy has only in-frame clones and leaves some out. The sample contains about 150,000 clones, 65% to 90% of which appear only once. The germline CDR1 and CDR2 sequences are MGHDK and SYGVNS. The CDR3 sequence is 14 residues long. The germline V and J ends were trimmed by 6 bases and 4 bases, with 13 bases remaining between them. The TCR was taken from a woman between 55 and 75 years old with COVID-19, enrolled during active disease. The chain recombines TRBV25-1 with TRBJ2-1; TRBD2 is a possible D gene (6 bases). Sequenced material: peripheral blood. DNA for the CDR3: TGTGCCAGCAGCGAGATTAGCGGATACAATGAGCAGTTCTTC. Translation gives CASSEISGYNEQFF.